This T cell receptor (beta chain) is from a study of blood T cells in healthy people across ages. Study-level findings and limits: Diversity of TCR beta correlated strongly with naive T cell percentage. Diversity estimates from one million T cells were considered underestimates. Higher diversity and more naive CD4+ cells were features of long-lived donors, compared to aged donors.

Next came a second PCR, run for about 7 to 12 cycles, which used a sample-barcoded 5' primer along with a J-beta primer mix. One entry per CDR3 protein results from TCRdb running MiXCR on the 5' RACE reads. The repertoire holds 1.5 million to 2 million distinct CDR3 sequences, about 35% seen once, with over 9% in the top ten. In germline, CDR1 is SGHTA, CDR2 FQGTGA. The V gene end was trimmed by 3 bases and the J gene end by 6 bases; junction bases not matched to a gene: 10. CDR3 length equals 17 residues. Remarks on this clonotype: Its antigen is not identified.

The sequence was obtained from a woman in her 30s in good health. Source material: blood. The chain uses TRBV7-3 and TRBJ2-2; 10 positions match TRBD2. For the CDR3, the DNA is TGTGCCAGCAGCTTGGTGAAAGCGGGGGGGCCGGCCGGGGAGCTGTTTTTT. It yields the protein CASSLVKAGGPAGELFF.